Shown below are 2 T cell receptor beta chains from a single sample sequenced in a study of blood T cell repertoires in COVID-19. Here immunoSEQ multiplex PCR was the method, and the copy in TCRdb shows in-frame clones only, minus some. In the table there are about 260,000 clones, about 84% of which are singletons. What was sequenced was PBMCs or T cells enriched from blood (not recorded which). The receptors were sampled from a woman aged 50 to 60 who had recovered from COVID-19.

CDR3 sequence (DNA): TGTGCCAGCAGCTTCCTGATGACTAGCGGAGTACAGAGGATGGGGGATACGCAGTATTTT. It yields the protein CASSFLMTSGVQRMGDTQYF. The chain couples TRBV5-4 to TRBJ2-3; 9 positions agree with TRBD2. V was clipped by 2 bases and J by 6 bases; unmatched bases: 22. Germline V gene sequence: CDR1 SGHNT, CDR2 YYREEE (reference sequence). The CDR3 has 20 residues.

The rearrangement links TRBV6-2 or TRBV6-3 to TRBJ2-7, with no clear D. The germline CDR1 and CDR2 sequences are MNHEY and SVGEGT. V was cut by 4 bases and J by 7 bases, with 8 bases left in between. The CDR3 has 11 residues. In DNA, the CDR3 is TGTGCCAGCAGTTTTGGTCGGGAGCAGTACTTC. Its protein product is CASSFGREQYF.